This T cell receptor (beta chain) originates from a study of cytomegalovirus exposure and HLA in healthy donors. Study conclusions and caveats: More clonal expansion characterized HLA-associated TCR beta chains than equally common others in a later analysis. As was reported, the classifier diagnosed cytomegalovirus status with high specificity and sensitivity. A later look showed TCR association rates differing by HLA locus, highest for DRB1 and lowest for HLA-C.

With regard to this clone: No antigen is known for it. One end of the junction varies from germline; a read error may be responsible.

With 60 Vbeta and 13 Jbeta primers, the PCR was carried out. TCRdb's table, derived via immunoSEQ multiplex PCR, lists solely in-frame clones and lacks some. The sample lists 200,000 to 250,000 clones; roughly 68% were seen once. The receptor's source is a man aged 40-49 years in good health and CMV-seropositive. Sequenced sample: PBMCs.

The CDR3: CAGSLTGDEQYF. The CDR3 coding sequence is TGTGCCGGCAGTCTGACAGGCGACGAGCAGTACTTC. The chain recombines TRBV6-6 with TRBJ2-7, with D perhaps matching TRBD1 (6 bases). CDR3 length equals 12 residues. Germline CDR1 and CDR2: MNHNY and SVGAGI (reference sequence).